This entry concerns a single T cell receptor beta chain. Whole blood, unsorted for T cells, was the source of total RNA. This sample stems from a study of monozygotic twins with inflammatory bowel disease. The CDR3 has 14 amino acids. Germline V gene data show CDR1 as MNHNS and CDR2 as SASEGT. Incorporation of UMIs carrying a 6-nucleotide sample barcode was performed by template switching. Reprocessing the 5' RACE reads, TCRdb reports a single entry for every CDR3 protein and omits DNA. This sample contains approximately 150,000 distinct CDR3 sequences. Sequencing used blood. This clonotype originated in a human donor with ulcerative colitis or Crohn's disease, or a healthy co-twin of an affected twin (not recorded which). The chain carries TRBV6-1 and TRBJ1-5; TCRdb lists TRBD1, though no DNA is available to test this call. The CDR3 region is CASSPGGLGQPQHF.